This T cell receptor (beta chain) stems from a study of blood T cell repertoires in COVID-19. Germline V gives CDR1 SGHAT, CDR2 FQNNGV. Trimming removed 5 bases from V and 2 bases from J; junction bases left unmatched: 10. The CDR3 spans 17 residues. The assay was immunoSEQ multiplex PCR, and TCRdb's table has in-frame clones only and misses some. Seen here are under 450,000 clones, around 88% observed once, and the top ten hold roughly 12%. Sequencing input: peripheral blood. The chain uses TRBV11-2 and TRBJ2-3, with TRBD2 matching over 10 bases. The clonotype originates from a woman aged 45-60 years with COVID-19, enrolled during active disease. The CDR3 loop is CASSTSALAGDTDTQYF. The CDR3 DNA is TGTGCCAGCAGCACGTCCGCCCTAGCGGGGGACACAGATACGCAGTATTTT.